Each of the 11 T cell receptor beta chains below was sequenced from the same sample in a study of blood T cells in healthy people across ages. It was with a sample-barcoded 5' primer and a J-beta primer mix that a second PCR of about 6 to 12 cycles was run. TCRdb re-called the 5' RACE reads with MiXCR, one entry per CDR3 protein. The sample has about 640,000 distinct CDR3 sequences; 58% are singletons. The sample comprised blood. These receptor sequences come from a man aged 60 to 69 in good health.

In its sample, this clonotype was seen a few times. The J gene is TRBJ2-6, the V gene TRBV10-3; D not resolved. With 11 bases removed from V and 0 bases from J, the gap between germline ends came to 11 bases. Germline V CDR1 and CDR2: ENHRY, SYGVKD. The CDR3 consists of 14 residues. The CDR3 loop is CAAGLSSGANVLTF. CDR3 nucleotide sequence: TGTGCCGCCGGATTAAGCTCTGGGGCCAACGTCCTGACTTTC.

This sequence joins TRBV29-1 and TRBJ2-5; TRBD2 is a possible D gene (5 bases). V was pared by 7 bases and J by 5 bases, with 17 bases between. The CDR3 consists of 13 residues. CDR1 is SQVTM and CDR2 is ANQGSEA in the germline V gene. The CDR3 DNA is TGCAGCGCCCCGGCGGTGGGGAGCGAGACCCAGTACTTC. Its protein product is CSAPAVGSETQYF.

The chain has TRBV9 and TRBJ1-1, with D possibly being TRBD1 (6 bases). V was shortened by 4 bases and J by 0 bases, with 25 bases between the two germline ends. Germline CDR1 and CDR2: SGDLS and YYNGEE. The CDR3 sequence is 19 residues long. The CDR3 bases are TGTGCCAGCAGCCCCCGGGACACATCTGGAGGGCACATGAACACTGAAGCTTTCTTT. Translated, it gives CASSPRDTSGGHMNTEAFF.

This chain joins TRBV9 and TRBJ2-3, with 7 bases lining up with TRBD2. J lost 3 bases, V lost 0 bases, and 7 bases had no gene match. The CDR3 consists of 16 residues. Germline V gene sequence: CDR1 SGDLS, CDR2 YYNGEE. The CDR3 DNA reads as TGTGCCAGCAGCGTAGTTCCCAGCGGGGCGACAGATACGCAGTATTTT. It is translated as CASSVVPSGATDTQYF.

The chain has TRBV6-1 and TRBJ2-5; 12 bases match TRBD1. This CDR3 region has 18 residues. The V gene's germline CDR1 is MNHNS and CDR2 SASEGT. With V trimmed by 6 bases and J by 5 bases, 16 bases remained unmatched. CDR3 sequence (DNA): TGTGCCAGCAGGGTATTAACCGGGACAGGGGGCTATCGGGAGACCCAGTACTTC. Encoded protein: CASRVLTGTGGYRETQYF.

The CDR3 here is CASSLGPGGGETQYF. The CDR3 DNA reads as TGTGCCAGCAGCTTGGGTCCTGGGGGAGGAGAGACCCAGTACTTC. The V call is TRBV5-5, the J call TRBJ2-5, with a tentative D call TRBD2 (6 bases). The germline CDR1 and CDR2 sequences are SGHKS and YYEKEE (reference sequence). CDR3 size: 15 residues. Trimming stripped 0 bases from V and 4 bases from J, with 13 bases between.

The V and J genes are TRBV7-8 and TRBJ2-5; 7 nucleotides match TRBD2. The CDR3 consists of 16 residues. V lost 1 base to trimming and J lost 2 bases; unmatched junction nucleotides: 7. CDR1 is SGHVS and CDR2 is FQNEAQ in the germline V gene. CDR3 amino acids: CASSLGVGGKQETQYF. The CDR3 nucleotides read TGTGCCAGCAGCTTAGGGGTCGGGGGGAAACAAGAGACCCAGTACTTC.

This clonotype was seen only a few times. The chain recombines TRBV5-1 with TRBJ2-2; possible D gene TRBD2, 5 bases. Germline assignment: CDR1 SGHRS and CDR2 YFSETQ. V lost 0 bases and J 7 bases, leaving 7 bases between the germline ends. This CDR3 has 13 amino acids. The CDR3 spells CASSLDRGGELFF. CDR3 nucleotides: TGCGCCAGCAGCTTGGACCGGGGCGGGGAGCTGTTTTTT.

V usage is TRBV7-8 and J usage is TRBJ1-2; 7 positions agree with TRBD1. CDR1 and CDR2 from the germline V gene are SGHVS and FQNEAQ. The trim removed 2 bases at V and 3 bases at J, leaving 3 bases unmatched. The CDR3 runs to 14 residues. CDR3 region: CASSLIGTDYGYTF. The DNA for the CDR3 is TGTGCCAGCAGCTTAATAGGGACAGACTATGGCTACACCTTC.

The CDR3, as DNA: TGTGCCAGCAGTTTATCCGGACAGGGGTACTATGGCTACACCTTC. Protein sequence: CASSLSGQGYYGYTF. The gene calls are TRBV27 and TRBJ1-2; 9 bases match TRBD1. CDR3 length equals 15 residues. CDR1 is MNHEY, CDR2 SMNVEV, per germline (reference sequence). The V gene end was trimmed by 0 bases and the J gene end by 3 bases; junction bases not matched to a gene: 2.

The chain employs TRBV7-8 and TRBJ2-5, with D hard to call. V was clipped by 1 base and J by 2 bases, with 14 bases between them. The CDR3 is 16 amino acids. From germline, CDR1 is SGHVS and CDR2 FQNEAQ. CDR3: CASSLGQTGAQETQYF. CDR3 bases: TGTGCCAGCAGCTTAGGGCAGACTGGAGCTCAAGAGACCCAGTACTTC.